The sequence of this T cell receptor beta chain was determined in a study of shared clonotypes between healthy human individuals (dated by TCRdb to the early 2020s). About the investigation overall: A couple of women and three men aged 18 to 49 years were included in the cohort. For each donor, three plates each were used for CD4 naive and CD4 memory, two plates were used for CD8 naive, and one plate was used for CD8 memory. The study deeply sequenced blood TCR repertoires of about 5 healthy adults to estimate repertoire size and the extent of clonotype sharing between individuals. To increase sequencing depth and limit assay-specific biases, different laboratories used diverse techniques to prepare libraries and sequence TCR repertoires. Each donor's leukapheresis produced roughly between roughly 0.9 and 9 billion PBMCs.

General findings and caveats noted by the study authors: Because the study included a small number of donors, the genetic and exposure-history diversity represented was limited. Larger estimated clonotype richness was generally found for naive subsets than for memory subsets. Based on pairwise subsampling, the degree of clonotype sharing among donors was expected to be affected by sequencing depth. Incomplete sequencing was indicated by rarefaction of sorted-subset datasets, despite the large sequencing depth. Compared with non-shared clonotypes, the clonotypes found in all four sorted-subset donors had higher generation probabilities. Sampling was restricted to blood, and TCR repertoires in tissues likely differ from the TCR repertoires found in blood. When a handful of donors were compared, the shared fraction of clonotypes was approximately 5% for naive CD4, 3% to 4% for naive CD8, more than 2% for memory CD4, and approximately 0.4% for memory CD8.

The cysteine opens and the phenylalanine closes a CDR3 of 13 amino acids. Solely the CDR3 DNA is kept, with 39 bases framed from the first base. After removal of 2 bases from V and 6 bases from J, the junction retains 4 bases not matched to a gene. From a lookup of the germline V gene (reference sequence), CDR1 and CDR2 are SEHNR and FQNEAQ. Healthy HIV-negative adults with no recently reported acute infections or vaccinations were included as donors. Only Caucasian adults living in Nashville, Tennessee, USA were represented among the donors. CD4+ T cells were enriched by magnetic negative selection, after which naive cells were positively selected on CD45RA and the negative fraction was taken as the memory subset. Blood was obtained by leukapheresis, after which PBMCs were separated by Ficoll-Histopaque density gradient centrifugation and cryopreserved in liquid nitrogen vapor phase. Purity and quantity of every magnetically sorted T cell population were checked by analytical flow cytometry. Genomic DNA was isolated from every sorted fraction and measured by UV absorbance on a Nanodrop 2000c.

Using the deep immunoSEQ assay, TCR CDR3 regions were amplified from genomic DNA by multiplex PCR. Extracted genomic DNA from each cell subset was distributed evenly across all wells of several immunoSEQ 96-well plates, and each plate was treated as a replicate. For sorted subsets, 150 to 200 ng genomic DNA, equal to about 30,000 T cell genomes, was loaded into each replicate PCR. The purified libraries were quantified using a Qubit 3.0 fluorometer, sized with a Bioanalyzer 2100, and then quantified again using the KAPA Library Quantification kit. Every immunoSEQ 96-well plate was sequenced on a dedicated single-read 150-cycle Illumina NextSeq 550 flow cell. The original pipeline was this. Because only junctional sequences without quality scores were contained in the immunoSEQ output, filtering matching that applied to full-length reads could not be performed. Sequences were annotated with PyIR, a Python wrapper for IgBLAST v1.9, using IMGT germline references to assign V/J genes and CDR3. Reads were removed for weak V/J assignments (E-value above 1e-6), missing CDR3, stop codons, out-of-frame junctions, or ambiguous translated residues. V3J clonotypes were defined as sequences sharing an identical inferred V gene, J gene, and CDR3 amino acid sequence. To compute the percentage overlap between repertoires, the number of shared unique clonotypes was divided by the size of the smaller repertoire. RTK rarefaction, the Chao1 estimator, and Recon v2.1 estimates of unobserved clonotypes were used to assess repertoire richness. Generation probabilities were computed with OLGA for all TCRbeta clonotypes obtained by the gDNA method from four donors. Here the immuneACCESS table is served through TCRdb, limited to in-frame sequences with V and J called. Missing clones are a known gap in these copies; in checked studies unresolved V genes cover under half, and the rest lacks a known reason. The DNA gave D and trimming, while V, J and clone size come from that table. The table for this sample lists 2 million to 2.5 million clones; 90% to 96% of them were counted only once. Approximately 0.13% of the sample belongs to the ten largest clones.

Of note for this clone: Its specific antigen is unknown. No clone much larger than this one lies a single base away; base qualities are absent. This sample also contains other DNA sequences that code for the same CDR3.

The V gene is TRBV7-9 and the J gene is TRBJ2-7; TRBD2 fits 7 bases in the junction. The source is a man between 18 and 29 years old in good health. Sample: naive CD4+ T cells sorted from blood. Reading the label with the study, this specimen's cell subset or site is: CD45RA+ positively selected. The DNA is TGTGCCAGCAGCTTATTGGAGCGGGGCGAGCAGTACTTC. Translation gives CASSLLERGEQYF.